One and the same sample provided the 7 T cell receptor beta chains below, sequenced in a study of Ad26.COV2.S vaccination and SARS-CoV-2 variants. The data were produced by immunoSEQ multiplex PCR, yet TCRdb's version contains in-frame clones alone and is incomplete. The sample has some 300,000 clones; around four fifths are singletons. The treatment: some 20 received Ad26.COV2.S at low or high dose, single or two shots; several received placebo; per-sample allocation not given. Samples analyzed were those drawn on day 63 after the first vaccine or placebo injection. This material consisted of peripheral blood, taken in a trial of Ad26.COV2.S vaccine versus placebo. All receptors derive from a person between 18 and 60 years old who received the Ad26.COV2.S COVID-19 vaccine or a placebo.

The sample holds a few counts of this clone. The chain couples TRBV9 to TRBJ1-3; no firm D call. V lost 3 bases and J 0 bases, leaving 7 bases between the germline ends. The CDR3 totals 14 residues. CDR1 and CDR2 (germline): SGDLS, YYNGEE. The CDR3 DNA reads as TGTGCCAGCAGCGCCGAGAGCTCTGGAAACACCATATATTTT. Amino acids: CASSAESSGNTIYF.

The chain is built from TRBV13 and TRBJ2-2; perhaps D is TRBD1 or TRBD2 (5 bases each). Trimming shortened V by 5 bases and J by 5 bases, and 12 bases separated the two germline ends. Germline CDR1 is PRHDT and CDR2 is FYEKMQ (reference sequence). The CDR3 is 14 amino acids. The CDR3 sequence: CASSPGSWTGELFF. CDR3 bases: TGTGCCAGCAGCCCAGGGAGTTGGACCGGGGAGCTGTTTTTT.

The chain carries TRBV4-1 and TRBJ2-1; 11 positions match TRBD2. The J segment lost 4 bases and the V segment lost 4 bases, leaving 9 bases of the junction unmatched. The V gene's germline CDR1 is MGHRA and CDR2 YSYEKL. The CDR3 spans 17 residues. CDR3: CASSPPGSGGAYNEQFF. In DNA form, the CDR3 reads TGCGCCAGCAGCCCACCGGGTAGCGGGGGGGCTTACAATGAGCAGTTCTTC.

The chain uses TRBV6-1 and TRBJ2-5, with TRBD2 identical over 7 bases. Germline values: CDR1 MNHNS, CDR2 SASEGT. The CDR3 is 14 amino acids. The V segment lost 2 bases and the J segment 2 bases; nucleotides outside the gene matches: 2. The CDR3 loop reads CASSEWGGQETQYF. The CDR3 DNA sequence: TGTGCCAGCAGTGAATGGGGGGGGCAAGAGACCCAGTACTTC.

This clone was recorded once. This chain joins TRBV1 and TRBJ1-4. TRBV1 is described as a pseudogene. The CDR3 loop spans 16 amino acids. CDR3 sequence: CTSSQKFGGWSEKLFF. The CDR3 bases are TGCACCAGCAGCCAGAAATTTGGGGGTTGGAGTGAAAAACTGTTTTTT.

V usage is TRBV5-1 and J usage is TRBJ1-1; D is possibly TRBD1 (5 bases). The CDR3 has 14 residues. CDR1 SGHRS and CDR2 YFSETQ come from the germline V gene. The V gene lost 4 bases and the J gene lost 0 bases, with 10 bases spanning the gap. CDR3 amino acids: CASSPGLMNTEAFF. The CDR3 region has the DNA TGCGCCAGCAGCCCGGGACTTATGAACACTGAAGCTTTCTTT.

The CDR3 protein is CASSPQTGKAWIMGAGELFF. The CDR3, as DNA: TGTGCCAGCAGTCCCCAGACAGGGAAAGCGTGGATTATGGGGGCCGGGGAGCTGTTTTTT. The chain links TRBV28 to TRBJ2-2, with 7 bases fitting TRBD1. CDR1 and CDR2 from the germline V gene are MDHEN and SYDVKM. CDR3 length: 20 residues. V lost 5 bases to trimming and J lost 6 bases; unmatched junction nucleotides: 24.